This is a list of T cell receptor beta chains from one sample in a study of T cells in tumors after PD-1 blockade. The data were produced by immunoSEQ multiplex PCR, yet TCRdb's version contains in-frame clones alone and is incomplete. The sample consists of 10,000 to 15,000 clones, roughly three fifths of them appearing once. Specimen: tumor tissue, collected before anti-PD-1 treatment. These receptors came from a human donor with cutaneous squamous cell carcinoma. CDR3s include the opening cysteine and the closing phenylalanine or tryptophan. The D gene is left open where the match is weak. Clone size is given for some rows only: seen once, a few or many times, or a class if the clone is expanded.

-	TRBV5-1	13	-	TRBJ1-3	CASCTRPGNTIYF	TGCGCCAGCTGTACACGGCCGGGAAACACCATATATTTT
-	TRBV27	13	-	TRBJ2-3	CASSLSSGGTQYF	TGTGCCAGCAGTTTATCCTCCGGGGGTACGCAGTATTTT
-	TRBV7-2	14	-	TRBJ2-7	CASSFVFRDAEQYF	TGTGCCAGCAGCTTTGTCTTCCGGGACGCCGAGCAGTACTTC
TRBD1	TRBV28	17	-	TRBJ1-1	CASSSAGGFRWNTEAFF	TGTGCCAGCAGTTCGGCAGGGGGCTTCAGGTGGAACACTGAAGCTTTCTTT
-	TRBV3-1/TRBV3-2	15	-	TRBJ2-7	CASSQVRLVSYEQYF	TGTGCCAGCAGCCAAGTCCGCCTTGTAAGCTACGAGCAGTACTTC
-	TRBV6-5	13	-	TRBJ2-5	CASRDSGRETQYF	TGTGCCAGCCGGGACTCCGGGCGGGAGACCCAGTACTTC
-	TRBV3-1/TRBV3-2	14	once	TRBJ1-3	CASKRGNSRNTIYF	TGTGCCAGCAAGAGGGGAAACAGCAGAAACACCATATATTTT
-	TRBV20-1	11	few	TRBJ1-1	CSATNKRAAFF	TGCAGTGCTACCAACAAGAGAGCAGCTTTCTTT
-	TRBV12-5	14	-	TRBJ1-2	CASGLVPGDYGYTF	TGTGCTAGTGGTTTGGTACCAGGAGACTATGGCTACACCTTC
-	TRBV7-2	13	-	TRBJ2-7	CASSLEPRLGQYF	TGTGCCAGCAGCTTAGAGCCGCGGTTAGGGCAGTACTTC
TRBD2	TRBV6-2/TRBV6-3	17	few	TRBJ2-7	CASSPPGGARISYEQYF	TGTGCCAGCAGTCCCCCGGGGGGAGCGCGAATTTCCTACGAGCAGTACTTC
-	TRBV18	16	-	TRBJ1-2	CASSLEAGTTLYGYTF	TGTGCCAGCTCACTTGAAGCCGGGACAACTCTCTATGGCTACACCTTC
-	TRBV5-6	15	-	TRBJ2-7	CASSATGTRFNEQYF	TGTGCCAGCAGCGCCACCGGGACACGGTTTAACGAGCAGTACTTC
TRBD1	TRBV20-1	13	-	TRBJ1-5	CSASGTDNQPQHF	TGCAGTGCTAGTGGGACAGACAATCAGCCCCAGCATTTT
TRBD1	TRBV4-3	18	-	TRBJ2-6	CASSQDLQGASGANVLTF	TGCGCCAGCAGCCAAGACCTTCAGGGGGCGTCTGGGGCCAACGTCCTGACTTTC
-	TRBV28	13	few	TRBJ1-6	CASTAANHSPLHF	TGTGCCAGCACAGCCGCCAACCATTCACCCCTCCACTTT
TRBD1	TRBV5-4	16	-	TRBJ2-7	CASSSALTGLTHEQYF	TGTGCCAGCAGCTCCGCTCTGACAGGGCTCACCCACGAGCAGTACTTC
TRBD2	TRBV10-3	16	few	TRBJ2-7	CAISEPSGRAGYEQYF	TGTGCCATCAGTGAGCCTAGCGGGAGGGCCGGCTACGAGCAGTACTTC
-	TRBV19	15	-	TRBJ1-4	CASSHGGTYNEKLFF	TGTGCCAGTAGTCATGGAGGGACTTATAATGAAAAACTGTTTTTT
TRBD1	TRBV6-2/TRBV6-3	17	few	TRBJ1-5	CASSYIQGAVGNQPQHF	TGTGCCAGCAGTTACATACAGGGGGCAGTAGGAAATCAGCCCCAGCATTTT
TRBD1	TRBV7-9	14	-	TRBJ2-1	CASTFDRGRDEQFF	TGTGCCAGCACCTTCGACAGGGGTAGGGATGAGCAGTTCTTC
TRBD1	TRBV24-1	14	-	TRBJ1-3	CATSYYRGGHTIYF	TGTGCCACCAGTTATTACAGGGGAGGACACACCATATATTTT
-	TRBV7-2	15	few	TRBJ1-3	CASSLAMGIGNTIYF	TGTGCCAGCAGCTTAGCAATGGGGATAGGAAACACCATATATTTT
-	TRBV12-3/TRBV12-4	11	-	TRBJ1-4	CASSLSEKLFF	TGTGCCAGCAGCTTGAGTGAAAAACTGTTTTTT
TRBD1	TRBV6-6	16	-	TRBJ2-7	CASSWTGGNGAYEQYF	TGTGCCAGCAGTTGGACAGGGGGCAATGGTGCCTACGAGCAGTACTTC
-	TRBV27	14	-	TRBJ2-3	CASRSIRITDTQYF	TGTGCCAGCCGGAGTATAAGGATCACAGATACGCAGTATTTT
-	TRBV10-3	14	-	TRBJ1-3	CAIADSFSGNTIYF	TGTGCCATCGCTGACAGTTTTTCTGGAAACACCATATATTTT
-	TRBV19	14	-	TRBJ1-2	CASSIYRGNYGYTF	TGTGCCAGTAGTATTTACCGGGGGAACTATGGCTACACCTTC
-	TRBV18	13	-	TRBJ2-5	CASSREYQETQYF	TGTGCCAGCTCACGAGAGTACCAAGAGACCCAGTACTTC
-	TRBV7-2	12	-	TRBJ2-7	CASSFIQGEQYF	TGTGCCAGCAGCTTCATTCAGGGAGAGCAGTACTTC
-	TRBV5-1	15	few	TRBJ2-2	CASSSVGPNTGELFF	TGCGCCAGCAGCTCCGTTGGGCCTAACACCGGGGAGCTGTTTTTT
TRBD2	TRBV6-2/TRBV6-3	17	-	TRBJ2-7	CASSYGGTSGRRTEQYF	TGTGCCAGCAGTTACGGGGGGACTAGCGGGCGACGTACCGAGCAGTACTTC
-	TRBV27	16	-	TRBJ2-1	CASSPWRENSYNEQFF	TGTGCCAGCAGTCCCTGGCGGGAAAATTCCTACAATGAGCAGTTCTTC
TRBD2	TRBV5-4	15	-	TRBJ2-7	CASSLAGTSGYEQYF	TGTGCCAGCAGCTTGGCTGGGACTAGCGGATACGAGCAGTACTTC
-	TRBV2	14	-	TRBJ2-5	CASNLLGAVETQYF	TGTGCCAGCAATCTACTAGGGGCCGTGGAGACCCAGTACTTC
-	TRBV3-1/TRBV3-2	14	-	TRBJ2-3	CASSQESHTGTQYF	TGTGCCAGCAGCCAAGAGTCTCATACGGGGACGCAGTATTTT
-	TRBV5-1	16	-	TRBJ1-1	CASSGGRMTKGAEAFF	TGCGCCAGCAGCGGGGGACGGATGACAAAGGGTGCTGAAGCTTTCTTT
TRBD1	TRBV5-4	17	few	TRBJ1-1	CASSLGGTGGVGTEAFF	TGTGCCAGCAGCTTGGGAGGGACAGGGGGCGTGGGCACTGAAGCTTTCTTT
-	TRBV18	15	-	TRBJ1-1	CASSPIMVLDTEAFF	TGTGCCAGCTCACCAATTATGGTCTTGGACACTGAAGCTTTCTTT
-	TRBV11-2	15	-	TRBJ1-2	CASSPRQYANYGYTF	TGTGCCAGCAGCCCACGACAGTATGCTAACTATGGCTACACCTTC
TRBD1	TRBV24-1	14	-	TRBJ2-7	CATRLDRVRREQYF	TGTGCCACCAGATTGGACAGGGTTAGGCGCGAGCAGTACTTC
TRBD1	TRBV9	15	-	TRBJ2-5	CASSVTGGSQETQYF	TGTGCCAGCAGCGTAACAGGGGGTAGCCAAGAGACCCAGTACTTC
TRBD1	TRBV11-3	12	-	TRBJ1-2	CASSPRQGNYTF	TGTGCCAGCAGCCCCCGACAGGGGAACTACACCTTC
TRBD2	TRBV5-4	15	-	TRBJ2-1	CASSRSGSSYNEQFF	TGTGCCAGCAGCCGTAGCGGGAGCTCCTACAATGAGCAGTTCTTC
-	TRBV30	15	-	TRBJ1-5	CAWTEGAHSNQPQHF	TGTGCCTGGACTGAAGGGGCTCATAGCAATCAGCCCCAGCATTTT
-	TRBV19	14	medium-sized	TRBJ2-7	CATAEGGGGYEQYF	TGTGCCACGGCAGAGGGGGGTGGTGGTTACGAGCAGTACTTC
-	TRBV5-1	13	few	TRBJ1-5	CASSLASDQPQHF	TGCGCCAGCAGCTTGGCCTCGGATCAGCCCCAGCATTTT
TRBD2	TRBV7-9	16	-	TRBJ2-2	CASSRLAGGNTGELFF	TGTGCCAGCAGCCGACTAGCGGGGGGAAACACCGGGGAGCTGTTTTTT
-	TRBV7-2	15	-	TRBJ2-7	CASSDVGGNSYEQYF	TGTGCCAGCAGCGATGTCGGCGGGAACTCCTACGAGCAGTACTTC
-	TRBV7-2	13	-	TRBJ2-7	CASSLDYLDEQYF	TGTGCCAGCAGCTTAGACTATCTAGACGAGCAGTACTTC
-	TRBV4-1	15	-	TRBJ2-1	CASSQEPTSRQHQFF	TGCGCCAGCAGCCAAGAACCGACATCGCGGCAGCACCAGTTCTTC